In this sample, the clone carrying this T cell receptor beta chain turned up a few times. Its antigen is currently unknown. Profiled with immunoSEQ multiplex PCR; TCRdb holds only in-frame clones, not every one. The sample records more than 85,000 clones, approximately 90% being singletons. The germline V gene has CDR1 KGHSH and CDR2 LQKENI. The CDR3 spans 13 residues. Trimming removed 6 bases from V and 3 bases from J; junction bases left unmatched: 3. The data originate from a study of siplizumab effects on memory and regulatory T cells. Study-level findings and limits: The naive T cell population seemed more diverse than memory cells and seemed a major contributor to the alloresponse.

V usage is TRBV18 and J usage is TRBJ1-2, with 8 bases lining up with TRBD1. The receptor's source is a human donor in good health. Sequencing was performed on CD4+ T cells sorted from blood. The CDR3 nucleotides read TGTGCCAGCTCCCTGGGACAGGACTATGGCTACACCTTC. It translates to CASSLGQDYGYTF. Variable domain in full (rest from reference TRBV18 and TRBJ1-2): NAGVMQNPRHLVRRRGQEARLRCSPMKGHSHVYWYRQLPEEGLKFMVYLQKENIIDESGMPKERFSAEFPKEGPSILRIQQVVRGDSAAYFCASSLGQDYGYTFGSGTRLTVV.